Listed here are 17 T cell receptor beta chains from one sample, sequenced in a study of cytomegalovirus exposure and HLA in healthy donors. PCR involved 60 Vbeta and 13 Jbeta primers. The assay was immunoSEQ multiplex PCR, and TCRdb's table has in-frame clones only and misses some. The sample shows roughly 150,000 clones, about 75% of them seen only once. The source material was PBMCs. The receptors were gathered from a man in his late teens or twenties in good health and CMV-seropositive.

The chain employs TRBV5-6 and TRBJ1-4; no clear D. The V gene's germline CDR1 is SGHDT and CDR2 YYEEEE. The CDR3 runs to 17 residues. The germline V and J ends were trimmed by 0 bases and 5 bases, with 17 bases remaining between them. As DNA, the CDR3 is TGTGCCAGCAGCTTGGCTTTTTCGGAGGGAGTAAATGAAAAACTGTTTTTT. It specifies CASSLAFSEGVNEKLFF.

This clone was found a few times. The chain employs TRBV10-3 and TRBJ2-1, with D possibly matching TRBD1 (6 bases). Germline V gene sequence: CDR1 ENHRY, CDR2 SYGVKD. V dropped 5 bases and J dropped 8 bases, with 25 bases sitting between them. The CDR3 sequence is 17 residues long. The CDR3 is CAISNDGWAGGQYEQFF. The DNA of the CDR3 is TGTGCCATCAGTAACGATGGTTGGGCTGGGGGCCAGTATGAGCAGTTCTTC.

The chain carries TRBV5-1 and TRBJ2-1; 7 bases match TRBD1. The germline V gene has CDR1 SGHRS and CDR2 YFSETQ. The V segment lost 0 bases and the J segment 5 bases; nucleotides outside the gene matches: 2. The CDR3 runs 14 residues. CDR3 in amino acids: CASSLDGTDNEQFF. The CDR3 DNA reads TGCGCCAGCAGCTTGGACGGGACAGACAATGAGCAGTTCTTC.

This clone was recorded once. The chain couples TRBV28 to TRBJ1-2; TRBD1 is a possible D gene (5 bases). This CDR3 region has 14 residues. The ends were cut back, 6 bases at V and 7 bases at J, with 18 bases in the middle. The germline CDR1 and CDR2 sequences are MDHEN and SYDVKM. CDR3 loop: CASRLQGISLGYTF. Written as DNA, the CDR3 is TGTGCCAGCAGACTTCAGGGAATAAGTCTTGGCTACACCTTC.

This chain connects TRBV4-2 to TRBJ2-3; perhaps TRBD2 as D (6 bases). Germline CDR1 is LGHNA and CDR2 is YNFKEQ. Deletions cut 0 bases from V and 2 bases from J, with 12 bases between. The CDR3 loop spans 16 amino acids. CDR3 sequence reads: CASSQEGGGFTDTQYF. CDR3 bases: TGTGCCAGCAGCCAAGAGGGTGGAGGGTTCACAGATACGCAGTATTTT.

The CDR3 coding sequence is TGTGCCTGGAGTCCTACGGGAGACCACGAGCAGTACTTC. It yields the protein CAWSPTGDHEQYF. This sequence joins TRBV30 and TRBJ2-7; TRBD2 is a possible D gene (6 bases). Trimming left V 2 bases short and J 5 bases short, with 13 bases between. CDR3 length equals 13 residues. Germline V CDR1 and CDR2: GTSNPN, SVGIG (reference sequence).

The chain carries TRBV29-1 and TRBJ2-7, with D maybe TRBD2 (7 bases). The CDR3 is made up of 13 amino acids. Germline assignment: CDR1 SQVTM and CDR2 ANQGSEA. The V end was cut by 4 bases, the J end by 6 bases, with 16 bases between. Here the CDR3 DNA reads TGCAGCGTTGGAAGGGAGGGGGGAGCCGAGCAGTACTTC. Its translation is CSVGREGGAEQYF.

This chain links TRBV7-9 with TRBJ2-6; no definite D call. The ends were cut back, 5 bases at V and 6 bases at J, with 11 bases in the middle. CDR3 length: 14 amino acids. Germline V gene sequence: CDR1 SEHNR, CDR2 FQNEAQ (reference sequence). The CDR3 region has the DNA TGTGCCAGCAGCCCGGAGAGGTTGGCCAACGTCCTGACTTTC. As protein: CASSPERLANVLTF.

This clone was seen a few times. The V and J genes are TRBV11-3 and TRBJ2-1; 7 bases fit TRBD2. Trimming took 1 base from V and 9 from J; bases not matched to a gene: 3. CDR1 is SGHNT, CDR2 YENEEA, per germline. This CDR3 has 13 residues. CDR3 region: CASSLGGSPEQFF. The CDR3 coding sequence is TGTGCCAGCAGCTTAGGCGGGAGTCCTGAGCAGTTCTTC.

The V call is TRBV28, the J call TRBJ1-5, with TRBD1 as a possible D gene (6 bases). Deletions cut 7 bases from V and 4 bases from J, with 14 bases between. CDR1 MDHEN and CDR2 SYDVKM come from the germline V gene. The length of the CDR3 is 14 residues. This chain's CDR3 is CASTLRDKNQPQHF. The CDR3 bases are TGTGCCAGCACTCTCCGGGACAAGAATCAGCCCCAGCATTTT.

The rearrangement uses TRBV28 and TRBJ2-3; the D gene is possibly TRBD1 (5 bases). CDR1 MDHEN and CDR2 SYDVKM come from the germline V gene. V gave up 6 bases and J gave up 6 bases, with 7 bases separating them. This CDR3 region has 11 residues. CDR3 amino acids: CASRSGDTQYF. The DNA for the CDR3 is TGTGCCAGCAGGTCAGGGGATACGCAGTATTTT.

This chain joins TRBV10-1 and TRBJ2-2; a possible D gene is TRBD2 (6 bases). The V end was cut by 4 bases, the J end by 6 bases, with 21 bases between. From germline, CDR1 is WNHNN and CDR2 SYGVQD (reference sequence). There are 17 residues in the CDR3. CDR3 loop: CASSATSLSVWSGELFF. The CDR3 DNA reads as TGCGCCAGCAGTGCGACTAGTCTGAGTGTGTGGTCCGGGGAGCTGTTTTTT.

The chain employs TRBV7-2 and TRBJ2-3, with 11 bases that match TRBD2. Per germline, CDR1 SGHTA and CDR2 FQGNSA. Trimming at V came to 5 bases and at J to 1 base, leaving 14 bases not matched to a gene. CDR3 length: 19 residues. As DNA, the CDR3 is TGTGCCAGCAGCCATTCGGGACTAGCGGACATCCGTGGCACAGATACGCAGTATTTT. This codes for CASSHSGLADIRGTDTQYF.

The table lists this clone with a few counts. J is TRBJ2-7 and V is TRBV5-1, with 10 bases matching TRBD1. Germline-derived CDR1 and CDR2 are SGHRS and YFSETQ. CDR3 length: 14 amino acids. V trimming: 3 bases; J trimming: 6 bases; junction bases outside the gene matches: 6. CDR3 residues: CASSSPGTGVEQYF. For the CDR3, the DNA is TGCGCCAGCAGCTCCCCGGGGACAGGGGTCGAGCAGTACTTC.

CDR3 bases: TGTGCCAGCAGCGGAAAGACTAGCAAGAGGGTGTGCGAGCAGTACTTC. Translated, it gives CASSGKTSKRVCEQYF. This chain uses TRBV5-6 with TRBJ2-7, with 7 positions matching TRBD2. The CDR3 has 16 residues. CDR1 is SGHDT, CDR2 YYEEEE, per germline. V dropped 4 bases and J dropped 6; count of bases not matched to a gene: 16. Variable domain in full (rest from reference TRBV5-6 and TRBJ2-7): DAGVTQSPTHLIKTRGQQVTLRCSPKSGHDTVSWYQQALGQGPQFIFQYYEEEERQRGNFPDRFSGHQFPNYSSELNVNALLLGDSALYLCASSGKTSKRVCEQYFGPGTRLTVT.

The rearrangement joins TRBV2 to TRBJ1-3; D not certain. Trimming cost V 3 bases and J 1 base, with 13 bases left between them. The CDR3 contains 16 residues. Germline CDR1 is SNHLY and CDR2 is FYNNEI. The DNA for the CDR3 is TGTGCCAGCAGTGATCATGGGCCTTTATCTGGAAACACCATATATTTT. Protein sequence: CASSDHGPLSGNTIYF.

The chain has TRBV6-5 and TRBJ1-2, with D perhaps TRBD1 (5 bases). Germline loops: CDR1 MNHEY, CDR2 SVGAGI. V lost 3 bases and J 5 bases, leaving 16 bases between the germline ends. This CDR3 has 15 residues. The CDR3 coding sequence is TGTGCCAGCAGTTATTCAGGGTTTGGTGGGTATGGCTACACCTTC. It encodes CASSYSGFGGYGYTF.